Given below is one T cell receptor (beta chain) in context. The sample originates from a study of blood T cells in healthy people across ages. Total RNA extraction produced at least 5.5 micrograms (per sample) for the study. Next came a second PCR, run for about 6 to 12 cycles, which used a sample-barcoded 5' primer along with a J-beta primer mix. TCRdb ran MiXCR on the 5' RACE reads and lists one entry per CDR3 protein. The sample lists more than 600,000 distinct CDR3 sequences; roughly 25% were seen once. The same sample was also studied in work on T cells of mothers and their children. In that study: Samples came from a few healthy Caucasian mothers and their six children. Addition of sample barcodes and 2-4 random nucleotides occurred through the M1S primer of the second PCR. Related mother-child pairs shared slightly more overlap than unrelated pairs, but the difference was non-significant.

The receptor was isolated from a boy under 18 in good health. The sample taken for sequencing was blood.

The CDR3 nucleotides are TGCAGTGCCCCACAGGGGACTAGTACAGCCGAGCAGTACTTC. It specifies CSAPQGTSTAEQYF. V usage is TRBV20-1 and J usage is TRBJ2-7, with D tentatively TRBD2 (8 bases). In germline, CDR1 is DFQATT, CDR2 SNEGSKA (reference sequence). This CDR3 spans 14 amino acids. V was clipped by 6 bases and J by 6 bases, with 21 bases between them.